This T cell receptor (beta chain) originates from a study of T cell repertoires in cytomegalovirus infection. Study-wide context: Matching HLA type and CMV infection were both indicated by public TCR beta signatures. Study-level results: Public TCR beta family frequency separated CMV-and-HLA carriers, including in an independent cohort. There were HLA-C-restricted CMV-specific TCR beta clonotypes dominating the ex vivo response.

From the reads, TCRdb called clonotypes with MiXCR, one entry per CDR3 protein. The sample lists 150,000 to 200,000 distinct CDR3 sequences, over 25% seen once, with approximately 30% in the top ten. With regard to this clonotype: The antigen remains unidentified.

The TCR was taken from a human donor in good health (CMV status not recorded). Some clones in this sample may be carry-over from other donors' samples. The sequenced material came from PBMCs.

CDR3 residues: CAISRTSSESTDTQYF. Written as DNA, the CDR3 is TGTGCCATCAGTCGAACTAGCTCCGAAAGCACAGATACGCAGTATTTT. The V and J genes are TRBV10-3 and TRBJ2-3; perhaps TRBD2 as D (6 bases). This CDR3 spans 16 amino acids. Germline CDR1 and CDR2: ENHRY and SYGVKD. Trimming took off 5 bases at V and 0 bases at J, with 15 bases between the two ends.